A selection of T cell receptor beta chains follows, all from one sample in a study of T cell responses to AZD1222 COVID-19 vaccine. The data were produced by immunoSEQ multiplex PCR, yet TCRdb's version contains in-frame clones alone and is incomplete. This table holds some 200,000 clones, approximately 90% found once. The sequences come from peripheral blood, collected 28 days after the second AZD1222 dose. These receptors were collected from an adult who received the AZD1222 COVID-19 vaccine. Each CDR3 is given with its conserved first and last residue. Fields, in order: D gene, V gene, clone size, J gene, CDR3 protein, CDR3 DNA. D genes are given only for firm matches. Expanded clones are given a class, and other clones once, few, many or no size at all.

D: .; V: TRBV6-5; size: .; J: TRBJ2-6; CDR3: CASSLGLSGANVLTF; DNA: TGTGCCAGCAGCCTAGGCCTCTCTGGGGCCAACGTCCTGACTTTC
D: .; V: TRBV5-1; size: .; J: TRBJ1-6; CDR3: CASSLERQNNSPLHF; DNA: TGCGCCAGCAGCTTGGAGAGACAGAATAATTCACCCCTCCACTTT
D: TRBD1; V: TRBV6-6; size: .; J: TRBJ1-5; CDR3: CASSQRTGEVGNQPQHF; DNA: TGTGCCAGCAGTCAACGGACAGGGGAGGTTGGCAATCAGCCCCAGCATTTT
D: .; V: TRBV5-5; size: .; J: TRBJ1-2; CDR3: CASSLEFGSLNYGYTF; DNA: TGTGCCAGCAGCTTGGAATTCGGCAGCCTTAACTATGGCTACACCTTC
D: .; V: TRBV5-4; size: few; J: TRBJ2-5; CDR3: CASSSRVTLQETQYF; DNA: TGTGCCAGCAGCTCCCGAGTAACTCTCCAAGAGACCCAGTACTTC
D: .; V: TRBV28; size: .; J: TRBJ1-1; CDR3: CASSSVGGGTEAFF; DNA: TGTGCCAGCAGTTCAGTAGGGGGGGGGACTGAAGCTTTCTTT
D: .; V: TRBV7-7; size: .; J: TRBJ2-5; CDR3: CASSPWRAETQYF; DNA: TGTGCTAGCAGCCCGTGGCGGGCAGAGACCCAGTACTTC
D: TRBD2; V: TRBV4-2; size: .; J: TRBJ2-1; CDR3: CASSPSGTSGSDEQFF; DNA: TGTGCCAGCAGCCCATCCGGGACTAGCGGGAGTGATGAGCAGTTCTTC
D: .; V: TRBV28; size: .; J: TRBJ1-5; CDR3: CASSWEGPRAQHF; DNA: TGTGCCAGCAGTTGGGAAGGGCCTCGGGCCCAGCATTTT
D: .; V: TRBV5-4; size: .; J: TRBJ2-2; CDR3: CASSFDVNTGELFF; DNA: TGTGCCAGCAGCTTCGATGTGAACACCGGGGAGCTGTTTTTT
D: .; V: TRBV3-1/TRBV3-2; size: few; J: TRBJ2-4; CDR3: CASSHLWAGTDGPAKNIQYF; DNA: TGTGCCAGCAGCCATCTCTGGGCCGGGACGGATGGACCGGCCAAAAACATTCAGTACTTC
D: TRBD2; V: TRBV2; size: .; J: TRBJ2-3; CDR3: CASRPTSGTDTQYF; DNA: TGTGCCAGCAGGCCGACTAGCGGGACCGATACGCAGTATTTT
D: TRBD1; V: TRBV3-1/TRBV3-2; size: .; J: TRBJ1-1; CDR3: CASSAQQGDNTEAFF; DNA: TGTGCCAGCAGCGCCCAACAGGGGGACAACACTGAAGCTTTCTTT
D: .; V: TRBV30; size: .; J: TRBJ1-4; CDR3: CAYTESLEKLFF; DNA: TGTGCGTATACAGAAAGCCTTGAAAAACTGTTTTTT
D: .; V: TRBV12-3/TRBV12-4; size: once; J: TRBJ2-7; CDR3: CASSILSPYEQYF; DNA: TGTGCCAGCAGCATTCTTTCCCCCTACGAGCAGTACTTC
D: TRBD1; V: TRBV6-6; size: .; J: TRBJ1-2; CDR3: CASSTRDRGSYGYTF; DNA: TGTGCCAGCAGTACTCGGGACAGGGGGAGCTATGGCTACACCTTC
D: .; V: TRBV5-4; size: .; J: TRBJ1-4; CDR3: CASSLKGPGEKLFF; DNA: TGTGCCAGCAGCTTGAAAGGGCCAGGGGAGAAACTGTTTTTT
D: .; V: TRBV18; size: .; J: TRBJ1-1; CDR3: CASSPVGRVGEAFF; DNA: TGTGCCAGCTCACCGGTGGGCAGGGTTGGTGAAGCTTTCTTT
D: TRBD1; V: TRBV5-6; size: .; J: TRBJ1-1; CDR3: CASSRGTGGAEAFF; DNA: TGTGCCAGCAGCCGCGGGACAGGCGGAGCCGAAGCTTTCTTT
D: .; V: TRBV6-6; size: .; J: TRBJ1-3; CDR3: CASSPGARSARSGHF; DNA: TGTGCCAGCAGCCCCGGGGCCAGGTCTGCGAGAAGCGGACATTTT
D: .; V: TRBV24-1; size: .; J: TRBJ1-5; CDR3: CATSDSDRLNQPQHF; DNA: TGTGCCACCAGTGATTCAGACAGGCTCAATCAGCCCCAGCATTTT
D: .; V: TRBV15; size: .; J: TRBJ2-7; CDR3: CATTGSRIPYEQYF; DNA: TGTGCCACCACCGGGTCGAGGATCCCTTACGAGCAGTACTTC
D: .; V: TRBV5-4; size: .; J: TRBJ2-7; CDR3: CASSLSRSGSSYEQYF; DNA: TGTGCCAGCAGCTTGTCTCGGAGTGGGAGCTCCTACGAGCAGTACTTC
D: .; V: TRBV7-8; size: .; J: TRBJ2-2; CDR3: CASSFVSGELFF; DNA: TGTGCCAGCAGCTTCGTCTCCGGGGAGCTGTTTTTT
D: TRBD1; V: TRBV18; size: .; J: TRBJ2-7; CDR3: CASSPGTGTYEQYF; DNA: TGTGCCAGCTCACCGGGGACAGGGACCTACGAGCAGTACTTC
D: TRBD1; V: TRBV7-6; size: .; J: TRBJ1-4; CDR3: CASSYRGDEKLFF; DNA: TGTGCCAGCAGCTACAGGGGAGACGAAAAACTGTTTTTT
D: .; V: TRBV5-1; size: .; J: TRBJ1-2; CDR3: CASSLAEGMGGYTF; DNA: TGCGCCAGCAGCTTGGCGGAGGGAATGGGTGGCTACACCTTC
D: TRBD1; V: TRBV5-5; size: .; J: TRBJ1-1; CDR3: CASSLDRFTDRGQGNTEAFF; DNA: TGTGCCAGCAGCTTGGACCGATTCACGGACAGGGGCCAGGGGAACACTGAAGCTTTCTTT
D: .; V: TRBV2; size: .; J: TRBJ1-2; CDR3: CAGNGQGTPNYGYTF; DNA: TGTGCCGGGAACGGTCAGGGCACTCCTAACTATGGCTACACCTTC
D: TRBD2; V: TRBV7-3; size: .; J: TRBJ2-1; CDR3: CASSLMRTRHEQFF; DNA: TGTGCCAGCAGCTTAATGAGGACTAGACATGAGCAGTTCTTC
D: .; V: TRBV4-1; size: .; J: TRBJ2-1; CDR3: CASRPSGRDHNEQFF; DNA: TGCGCCAGCAGACCGAGTGGGCGGGACCACAATGAGCAGTTCTTC
D: .; V: TRBV6-5; size: .; J: TRBJ2-1; CDR3: CASRGGLWVVNEQFF; DNA: TGTGCCAGCAGAGGTGGACTATGGGTGGTCAATGAGCAGTTCTTC
D: TRBD2; V: TRBV7-2; size: .; J: TRBJ2-1; CDR3: CASSLVGLAGLNEQFF; DNA: TGTGCCAGCAGCTTAGTTGGACTAGCGGGCCTCAATGAGCAGTTCTTC
D: .; V: TRBV16; size: few; J: TRBJ1-5; CDR3: CASSQSELNQPQHF; DNA: TGTGCCAGCAGCCAATCGGAACTGAATCAGCCCCAGCATTTT